This T cell receptor beta chain originates from a study of OX40 agonist ivuxolimab in advanced cancers. On the study more broadly: Patients were treated with ivuxolimab, an agonistic anti-OX40 (CD134) antibody.

Produced via immunoSEQ multiplex PCR; TCRdb's table is partial and in-frame only. The sample carries tens of thousands of clones, roughly 80% recorded once. This specimen was CD4+ or CD8+ T cells sorted from blood, taken in a trial of the OX40 agonist ivuxolimab. The sequence was obtained from an adult with an advanced solid tumor such as melanoma, head and neck, liver or kidney cancer.

For the CDR3, the DNA is TGTGCCAGCAGCTTTTTTTTCGGTACTGGCGGGAGGGCCACAGATACGCAGTATTTT. It specifies CASSFFFGTGGRATDTQYF. The V gene is TRBV5-4, the J gene TRBJ2-3; 9 bases agree with TRBD2. The CDR3 covers 19 residues. The V gene's germline CDR1 is SGHNT and CDR2 YYREEE (reference sequence). V trimming: 2 bases; J trimming: 2 bases; junction bases outside the gene matches: 15.